These T cell receptor beta chains were read from a single sample in a study of cytomegalovirus exposure and HLA in healthy donors. Only in-frame clones appear in the TCRdb table, and some are missing; sequencing was by immunoSEQ multiplex PCR. The sample holds 150,000 to 200,000 clones. The sample taken for sequencing was PBMCs. Receptor source: a woman in her sixties in good health and CMV-seronegative. Each CDR3 is given with its conserved first and last residue. D genes are given only for firm matches.

V gene	J gene	D gene	CDR3 DNA	CDR3 protein
TRBV5-6	TRBJ2-2	.	TGTGCCAGCAGCTTTGGCGGGAACACCGGGGAGCTGTTTTTT	CASSFGGNTGELFF
TRBV5-6	TRBJ1-5	.	TGTGCCAGCAGCTTAGGGTCAGGATTGGGAGATCAGCCCCAGCATTTT	CASSLGSGLGDQPQHF
TRBV9	TRBJ2-7	TRBD1	TGTGCCAGCAGCCCGCTACGACAGGGGATAGAGCAGTACTTC	CASSPLRQGIEQYF
TRBV5-1	TRBJ2-2	.	TGCGCCAGCAGCCAATTGCTCGGGGGAACCGGGGAGCTGTTTTTT	CASSQLLGGTGELFF
TRBV7-9	TRBJ1-6	TRBD1	TGTGCCAGCAGCTCCCTAGGGGGCAGGTTTTCACCCCTCCACTTT	CASSSLGGRFSPLHF
TRBV5-1	TRBJ2-7	.	TGCGCCAGCAGCTTGATGCGGGGAAACTACGAGCAGTACTTC	CASSLMRGNYEQYF
TRBV10-3	TRBJ1-2	.	TGTGCCATCAGTGGCGACAGGCAGCTAAGCGACTATGGCTACACCTTC	CAISGDRQLSDYGYTF
TRBV4-1	TRBJ2-5	TRBD2	TGCGCCAGCAGCCAAGATTTGGGACTAGCGGAGGGGGGGAAAGAGACCCAGTACTTC	CASSQDLGLAEGGKETQYF
TRBV2	TRBJ2-7	.	TGTGCCAGCAGTGAAGGGCTGCTCTACGAGCAGTACTTC	CASSEGLLYEQYF
TRBV7-9	TRBJ2-7	.	TGTGCCAGCAGCCGCCAGAACTACGAGCAGTACTTC	CASSRQNYEQYF
TRBV4-1	TRBJ1-2	.	TGCGCCAGCAGCCCGGGATGGGCTATTCCCACCTTC	CASSPGWAIPTF
TRBV29-1	TRBJ1-2	TRBD1	TGCAGCGTGCGACCGCTCCCGGGACAGGGGGACTATGGCTACACCTTC	CSVRPLPGQGDYGYTF
TRBV5-4	TRBJ1-2	.	TGTGCCAGCACCTTCGCGGGACGTTGGTATGGCTACACCTTC	CASTFAGRWYGYTF
TRBV7-2	TRBJ2-1	TRBD2	TGTGCCAGCAGCTGGACCCTAGCGGGAGGCGGCGTTGAGCAGTTCTTC	CASSWTLAGGGVEQFF
TRBV27	TRBJ2-1	TRBD1	TGTGCCAGCAGTCCCGGGACAGGCAATGAGCAGTTCTTC	CASSPGTGNEQFF
TRBV11-2	TRBJ1-4	.	TGTGCCAGCAGCTTTAGACAACGACAGGTGTATGAAAAACTGTTTTTT	CASSFRQRQVYEKLFF
TRBV7-2	TRBJ1-2	TRBD1	TGTGCCAGCAGCTTCCTTAGGGGGCGGTCCGTTCCCTACACCTTC	CASSFLRGRSVPYTF
TRBV5-1	TRBJ2-1	.	TGCGCCAGCAGCTTCGACAGGAGCTCCTACAATGAGCAGTTCTTC	CASSFDRSSYNEQFF
TRBV27	TRBJ1-1	.	TGTGCCAGCAGTTTATGGCCCAACACTGAAGCTTTCTTT	CASSLWPNTEAFF
TRBV18	TRBJ2-6	TRBD1	TGTGCCAGCTCACCCGGACAGGGGGCGGGTGGGGCCAACGTCCTGACTTTC	CASSPGQGAGGANVLTF
TRBV10-3	TRBJ2-5	TRBD1	TGTGCCATCGGAGGACAGGAAGAGACCCAGTACTTC	CAIGGQEETQYF
TRBV7-9	TRBJ2-3	.	TGTGCCAGCAGTTGGGGCGGGGAAGGAGGCACAGATACGCAGTATTTT	CASSWGGEGGTDTQYF
TRBV5-4	TRBJ2-5	.	TGTGCCAGCAGCTTGCCCGGACAGTCCCAAGAGACCCAGTACTTC	CASSLPGQSQETQYF
TRBV4-1	TRBJ1-3	.	TGCGCCAGCAGCCAAGCAGGCGGCGGGGCAAGAGGAAACACCATATATTTT	CASSQAGGGARGNTIYF
TRBV7-6	TRBJ1-2	TRBD1	TGTGCCAGCAGCAAGGACAGGGATTATGGCTACACCTTC	CASSKDRDYGYTF
TRBV7-3	TRBJ2-7	.	TGTGCCAGCAGCTTAACGTACGGGGGCGAGCAGTACTTC	CASSLTYGGEQYF
TRBV15	TRBJ2-5	.	TGTGCCACCAGCAGCCCACGGGTAGAGACCCAGTACTTC	CATSSPRVETQYF
TRBV11-2	TRBJ2-7	.	TGTGCCAGCAGCCCCTTGGTTTCTACCTACGAGCAGTACTTC	CASSPLVSTYEQYF
TRBV10-3	TRBJ1-2	.	TGTGCCATCAGTGGTACAGGAAACTATGGCTACACCTTC	CAISGTGNYGYTF
TRBV5-1	TRBJ2-1	TRBD1	TGCGCCAGCAGCTTGGCGGCGACAGGGGTTGCGGAGCAGTTCTTC	CASSLAATGVAEQFF
TRBV9	TRBJ1-4	.	TGTGCCAGCAGCTCCAGGGGAATGACTAATGAAAAACTGTTTTTT	CASSSRGMTNEKLFF
TRBV27	TRBJ1-3	.	TGTGCCAGCAGTTTATCTTCGACAGTAGGAAACACCATATATTTT	CASSLSSTVGNTIYF
TRBV19	TRBJ2-3	TRBD2	TGTGCCAGTAGTGACCCCCGCGGGGGAGCCACAGATACGCAGTATTTT	CASSDPRGGATDTQYF
TRBV29-1	TRBJ2-1	TRBD1	TGCAGCGTAACGGGACAGGGAGGGTCCTACAATGAGCAGTTCTTC	CSVTGQGGSYNEQFF
TRBV5-4	TRBJ2-2	TRBD2	TGTGCCAGCAGCTTGGCCCTCGGGACTAGCGCCAACACCGGGGAGCTGTTTTTT	CASSLALGTSANTGELFF
TRBV10-3	TRBJ2-7	TRBD1	TGTGCCATCAGCGCTCCCAGGACAGGGGACTACGAGCAGTACTTC	CAISAPRTGDYEQYF
TRBV10-3	TRBJ2-2	.	TGTGCCATCAGGAATGGGGGGACCGGGGAGCTGTTTTTT	CAIRNGGTGELFF
TRBV4-1	TRBJ1-5	.	TGCGCCAGCAGCCAAGGGGGGCTAGGACAGCCCCAGCATTTT	CASSQGGLGQPQHF
TRBV13	TRBJ2-4	TRBD2	TGTGCCAGCAGCTTACGGGGGGGGAGTCACGACATTCAGTACTTC	CASSLRGGSHDIQYF
TRBV4-3	TRBJ1-4	TRBD1	TGCGCCAGCACCCAGGACAGGGACTGGGGCATCGAAAAACTGTTTTTT	CASTQDRDWGIEKLFF
TRBV20-1	TRBJ1-2	.	TGCAGTGCCCTGGGAGGGTATGGCTACACCTTC	CSALGGYGYTF
TRBV5-4	TRBJ2-5	.	TGTGCCAGCAGCCCCCCGGGGTACGAGACCCAGTACTTC	CASSPPGYETQYF
TRBV6-6	TRBJ1-1	.	TGTGCCAGCAGTTGGGGGGGGCGCACTGAAGCTTTCTTT	CASSWGGRTEAFF
TRBV7-2	TRBJ1-1	.	TGTGCCAGCACCCGACGGGGGGGTCCTGAAGCTTTCTTT	CASTRRGGPEAFF